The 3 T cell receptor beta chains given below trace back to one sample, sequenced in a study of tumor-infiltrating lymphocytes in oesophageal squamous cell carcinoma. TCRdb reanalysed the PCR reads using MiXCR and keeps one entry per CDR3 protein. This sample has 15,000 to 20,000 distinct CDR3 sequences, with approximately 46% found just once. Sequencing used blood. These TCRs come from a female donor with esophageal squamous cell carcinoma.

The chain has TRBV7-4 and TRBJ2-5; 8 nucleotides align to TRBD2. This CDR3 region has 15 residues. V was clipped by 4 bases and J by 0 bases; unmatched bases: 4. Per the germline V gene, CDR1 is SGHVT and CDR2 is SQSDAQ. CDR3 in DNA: TGTGCCAGCAGCTCTATGACTAGCGACCAAGAGACCCAGTACTTC. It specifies CASSSMTSDQETQYF.

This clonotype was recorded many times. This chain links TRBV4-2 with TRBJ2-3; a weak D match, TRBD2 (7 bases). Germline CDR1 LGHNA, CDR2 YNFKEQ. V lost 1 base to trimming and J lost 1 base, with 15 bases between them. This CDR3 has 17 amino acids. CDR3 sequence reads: CASSQVKGGGGTDTQYF. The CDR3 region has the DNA TGTGCCAGCAGCCAAGTTAAAGGAGGGGGGGGCACAGATACGCAGTATTTT.

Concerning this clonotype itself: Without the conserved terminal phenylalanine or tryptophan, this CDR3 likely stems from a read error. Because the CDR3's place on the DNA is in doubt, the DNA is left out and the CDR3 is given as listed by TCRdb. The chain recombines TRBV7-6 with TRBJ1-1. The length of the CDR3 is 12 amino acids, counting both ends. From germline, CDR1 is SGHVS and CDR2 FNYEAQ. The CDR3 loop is CASSLSPRREEI.